The entry below describes one T cell receptor beta chain. This entry is derived from a study of CD8+ T cells in alopecia areata. As for treatment: oral pan-JAK inhibitor, 5-10 mg twice daily. cDNA reverse transcribed from extracted RNA served as the sequencing template. Only in-frame clones appear in the TCRdb table, and some are missing; sequencing was by immunoSEQ multiplex PCR. The sample has 75,000 to 85,000 clones; roughly 66% are singletons. The CDR3 contains 15 residues. Trimming cost V 0 bases and J 6 bases, with 12 bases left between them. CDR1 and CDR2 from the germline V gene are LGHNA and YSLEER.

The chain couples TRBV4-3 to TRBJ2-1; tentative D call: TRBD2 (6 bases). Here the sequenced sample was CD8+ T cells sorted from blood, taken at week 24, from a patient treated with tofacitinib. The receptor was derived from a human donor with alopecia areata. The CDR3 bases are TGCGCCAGCAGCCAAGATAAGAGGGACTCCAATGAGCAGTTCTTC. Translated, it gives CASSQDKRDSNEQFF.